This record looks at one T cell receptor beta chain sequence and its context. Its recognized antigen is unknown. There are no base qualities to consult, and no much larger clone falls within one base. The data belong to a study of CD8 T cells in ankylosing spondylitis (TCRdb year 2017). Background on the whole study: The study set out to find disease-linked TCR variants by profiling T cell receptor beta repertoires in ankylosing spondylitis patients and healthy donors. The full study cohort comprised around 25 ankylosing spondylitis patients and 110 or so healthy donors. Peripheral blood was sampled, and synovial fluid was additionally collected from ankylosing spondylitis patients.

The data were produced on an Illumina HiSeq 2500. Quantitative 5'-RACE with molecular barcodes was used to prepare TCR beta libraries. In the original analysis: A new computational method based on a probabilistic model of VDJ rearrangement was used to identify disease-linked TCR variants. The public reads were reanalyzed by TCRdb: fastp trimming at Q25, MiXCR alignment, in-frame beta chains only. Here each entry gathers all rows of one CDR3 protein and keeps the most common genes and DNA. TCRdb, not the original authors, processed these V and J calls. The sample records 250,000 or so distinct CDR3 sequences, 15% to 20% of which are singletons. Of the sample, around 30% falls within the top ten clones. Trimming costs V 1 base and J 5 bases, and their ends lie 15 bases apart. The germline V gene gives CDR1 as SGHVS and CDR2 as FQNEAQ. The CDR3 holds 16 amino acids from the cysteine to the phenylalanine. The DNA shown is the 48-base CDR3, in frame from base 1.

What the authors observed across the whole study: Blood from ankylosing spondylitis patients appeared to be characterized by a TCR beta motif made up of seven or eight highly homologous amino acid variants. The disease-linked clones had a CD8+ phenotype and were found at relatively low frequencies in peripheral blood. Some motif variants were previously reported in synovial fluid and blood of reactive arthritis patients, suggesting common disease-initiation mechanisms. The disease-linked clones were reported to be significantly enriched in matched synovial fluid samples from ankylosing spondylitis patients.

The receptor was isolated from a male donor with ankylosing spondylitis or in good health (not recorded which). The sequence is built from TRBV7-8 and TRBJ2-1; a tentative D match to TRBD1 spans 6 bases. Sequencing input: blood, either unsorted or a sorted T cell fraction (not recorded which). The CDR3 protein is CASSLDRARGHNEQFF. The nucleotide sequence reads TGTGCCAGCAGCTTAGACAGGGCCAGGGGTCACAATGAGCAGTTCTTC.